This entry features one T cell receptor (beta chain) sequence. Its antigen remains unknown. The data are from a study of shared clonotypes between healthy human individuals. Germline loops: CDR1 MNHEY, CDR2 SMNVEV (reference sequence). The CDR3 consists of 14 residues. The V and J ends lost 3 bases and 7 bases respectively, with 12 bases between them. Roughly 200 ng DNA, tens of thousands of T cell genomes, went into each sorted-subset replicate PCR. Sequencing used immunoSEQ multiplex PCR; TCRdb keeps in-frame clones, though not all of them. Of 950,000 to 1,100,000 clones listed, about 80% are singletons. General study points: Clonotype sharing across donors was expected to vary with sequencing depth. Naive subsets typically showed greater estimated richness than memory subsets. The study found lower generation probabilities in non-shared clonotypes than in those shared by all four donors.

The chain employs TRBV27 and TRBJ2-2; no firm D call. The receptor was derived from a man younger than 35 in good health. Some clones in this sample may be carry-over from other donors' samples. The sample taken for sequencing was memory CD4+ T cells from PBMCs. Subset described: CD45RA-negative fraction. CDR3 region: CASSFVAARGELFF. DNA of the CDR3: TGTGCCAGCAGTTTCGTGGCAGCCCGCGGGGAGCTGTTTTTT.